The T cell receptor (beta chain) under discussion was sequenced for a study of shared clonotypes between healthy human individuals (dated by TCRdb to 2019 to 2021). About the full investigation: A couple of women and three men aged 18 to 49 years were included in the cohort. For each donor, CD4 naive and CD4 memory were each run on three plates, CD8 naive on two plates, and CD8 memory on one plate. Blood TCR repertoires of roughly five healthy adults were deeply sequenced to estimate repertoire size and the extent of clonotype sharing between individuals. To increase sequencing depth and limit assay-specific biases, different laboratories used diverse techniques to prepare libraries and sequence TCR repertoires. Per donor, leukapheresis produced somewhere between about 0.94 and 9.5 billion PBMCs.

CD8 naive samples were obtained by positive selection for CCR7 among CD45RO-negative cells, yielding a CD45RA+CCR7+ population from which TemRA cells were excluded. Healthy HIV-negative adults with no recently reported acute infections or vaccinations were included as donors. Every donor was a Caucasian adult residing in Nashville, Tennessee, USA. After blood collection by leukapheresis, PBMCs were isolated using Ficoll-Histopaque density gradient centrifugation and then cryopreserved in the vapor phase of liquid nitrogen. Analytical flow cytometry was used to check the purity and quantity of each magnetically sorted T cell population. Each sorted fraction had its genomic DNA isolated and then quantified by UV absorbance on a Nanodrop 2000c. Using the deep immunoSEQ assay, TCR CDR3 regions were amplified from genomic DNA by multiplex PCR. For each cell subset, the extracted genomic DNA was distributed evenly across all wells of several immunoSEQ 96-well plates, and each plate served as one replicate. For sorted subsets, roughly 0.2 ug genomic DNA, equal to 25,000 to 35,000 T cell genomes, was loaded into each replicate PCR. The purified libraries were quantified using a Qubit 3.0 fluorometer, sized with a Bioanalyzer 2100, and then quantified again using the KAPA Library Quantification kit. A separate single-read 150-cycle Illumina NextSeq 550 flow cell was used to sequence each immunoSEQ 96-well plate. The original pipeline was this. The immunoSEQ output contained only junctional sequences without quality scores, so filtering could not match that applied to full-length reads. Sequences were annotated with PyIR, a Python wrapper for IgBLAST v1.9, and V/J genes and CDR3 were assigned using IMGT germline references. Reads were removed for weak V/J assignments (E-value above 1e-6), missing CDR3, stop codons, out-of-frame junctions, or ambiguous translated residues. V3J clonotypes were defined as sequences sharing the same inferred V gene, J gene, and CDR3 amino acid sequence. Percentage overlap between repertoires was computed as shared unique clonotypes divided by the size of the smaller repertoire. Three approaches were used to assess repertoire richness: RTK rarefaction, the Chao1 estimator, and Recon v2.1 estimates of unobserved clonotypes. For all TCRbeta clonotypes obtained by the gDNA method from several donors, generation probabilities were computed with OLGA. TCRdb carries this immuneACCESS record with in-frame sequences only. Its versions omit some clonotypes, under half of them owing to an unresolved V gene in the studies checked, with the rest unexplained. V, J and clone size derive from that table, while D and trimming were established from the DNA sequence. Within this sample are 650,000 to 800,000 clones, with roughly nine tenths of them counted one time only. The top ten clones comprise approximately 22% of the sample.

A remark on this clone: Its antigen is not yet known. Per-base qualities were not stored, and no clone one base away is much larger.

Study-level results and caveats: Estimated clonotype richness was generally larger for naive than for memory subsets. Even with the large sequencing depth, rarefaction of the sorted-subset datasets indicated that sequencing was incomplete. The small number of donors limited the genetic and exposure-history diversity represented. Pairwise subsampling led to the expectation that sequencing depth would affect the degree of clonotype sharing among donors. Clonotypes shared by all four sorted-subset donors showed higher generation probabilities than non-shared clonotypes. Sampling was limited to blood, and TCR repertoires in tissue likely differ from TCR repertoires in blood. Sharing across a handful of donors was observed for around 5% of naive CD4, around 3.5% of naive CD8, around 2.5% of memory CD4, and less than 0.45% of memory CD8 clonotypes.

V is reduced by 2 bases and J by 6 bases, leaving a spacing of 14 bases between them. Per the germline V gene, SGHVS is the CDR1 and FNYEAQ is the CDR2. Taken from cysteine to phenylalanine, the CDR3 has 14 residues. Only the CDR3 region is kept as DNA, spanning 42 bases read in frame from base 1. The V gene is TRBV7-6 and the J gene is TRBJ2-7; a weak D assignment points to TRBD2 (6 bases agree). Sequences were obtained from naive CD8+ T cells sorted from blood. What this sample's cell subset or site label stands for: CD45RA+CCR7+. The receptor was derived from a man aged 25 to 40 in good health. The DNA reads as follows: TGTGCCAGCAGCTTAAGACTAGACTTCGGCGAGCAGTACTTC. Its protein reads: CASSLRLDFGEQYF. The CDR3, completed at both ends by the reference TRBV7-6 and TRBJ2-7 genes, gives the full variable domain GAGVSQSPRYKVTKRGQDVALRCDPISGHVSLYWYRQALGQGPEFLTYFNYEAQQDKSGLPNDRFSAERPEGSISTLTIQRTEQRDSAMYRCASSLRLDFGEQYFGPGTRLTVT.